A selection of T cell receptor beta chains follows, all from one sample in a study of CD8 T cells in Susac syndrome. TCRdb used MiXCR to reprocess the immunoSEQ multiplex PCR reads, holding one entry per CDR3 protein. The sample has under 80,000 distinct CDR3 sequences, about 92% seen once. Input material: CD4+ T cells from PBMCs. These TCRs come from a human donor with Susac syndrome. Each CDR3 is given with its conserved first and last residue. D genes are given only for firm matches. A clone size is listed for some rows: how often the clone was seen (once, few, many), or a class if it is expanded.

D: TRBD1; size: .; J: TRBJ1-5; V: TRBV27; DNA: TGTGCCAGCAGTAGACAGGGGGATAATCAGCCCCAGCATTTT; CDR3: CASSRQGDNQPQHF
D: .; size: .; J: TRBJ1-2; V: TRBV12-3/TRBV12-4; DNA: TGTGCCAGCAGTTTTGGGGCTAACTATGGCTACACCTTC; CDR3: CASSFGANYGYTF
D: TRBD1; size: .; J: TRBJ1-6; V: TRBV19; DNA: TGTGCCAGCCGAGGACAGGGCGAGGGTTCACCCCTCCACTTT; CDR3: CASRGQGEGSPLHF
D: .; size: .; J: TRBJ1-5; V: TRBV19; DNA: TGTGCCAGTAGTATCGTAGGGGCTTACAATCAGCCCCAGCATTTT; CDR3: CASSIVGAYNQPQHF
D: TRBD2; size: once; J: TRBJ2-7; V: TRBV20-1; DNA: TGCAGTGCTTCTAGCGGGATCTCCTACGAGCAGTACTTC; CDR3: CSASSGISYEQYF
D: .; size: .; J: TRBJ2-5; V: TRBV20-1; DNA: TGCAGTGCGCTGAGGGGGGTAACCGAGACCCAGTACTTC; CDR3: CSALRGVTETQYF
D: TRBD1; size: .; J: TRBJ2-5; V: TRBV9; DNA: TGTGCCAGCAGCGCCGGACAGGGTACGGAGACCCAGTACTTC; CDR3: CASSAGQGTETQYF
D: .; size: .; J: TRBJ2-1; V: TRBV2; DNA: TGTGCCAGCAACGGGAATTCTGAGCAGTTCTTC; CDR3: CASNGNSEQFF
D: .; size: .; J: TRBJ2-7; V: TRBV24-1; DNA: TGTGCCACCAGTGGAAGCGGACCCTACGAGCAGTACTTC; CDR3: CATSGSGPYEQYF
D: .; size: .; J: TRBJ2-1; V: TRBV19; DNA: TGTGCCAGCACATCTTCCGGAGTCACCGCCTACAATGAGCAGTTCTTC; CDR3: CASTSSGVTAYNEQFF